The sequence of this T cell receptor (beta chain) was determined in a study of regulatory T cells in long-lasting Graves disease. Overall study context: Newly diagnosed Graves' patients had under 3 months of antithyroid drugs. Study-wide points: The study found TRBV28, TRBJ1-2 and TRBJ2-5 favored in persistent disease. With a few thousand shared public clonotypes, persistent patients exceeded new patients, who shared more than 750.

The time point here: newly diagnosed GD, antithyroid drugs for less than 3 months. PBMC RNA was the source of the TCR library. This clonotype was observed a few times. No antigen is known for it. Library construction for TCR beta used iRepertoire HTBI primers and Arm-PCR of CDR3 regions. In the authors' workflow: Samples collectively showed fewer than 80 TRBV and 14 TRBJ segments. From the multiplex PCR reads, TCRdb called clonotypes with MiXCR, one entry per CDR3 protein. These V and J calls originate from TCRdb's pipeline instead of the authors' own analysis. The table records around 250,000 distinct CDR3 sequences, around 17% of them present only once. CDR3 length: 13 amino acids. V was clipped by 5 bases and J by 2 bases, with 8 bases between them. Germline V gives CDR1 SGHRS, CDR2 YFSETQ.

Material: peripheral blood mononuclear cells (PBMCs), obtained at new diagnosis, from a patient treated with antithyroid drugs. The chain joins TRBV5-1 to TRBJ2-1, with no clear D. This TCR was recovered from a female donor with Graves disease. The CDR3 region is CASSRFAYNEQFF. CDR3 DNA sequence: TGCGCCAGCAGTCGCTTCGCCTACAATGAGCAGTTCTTC.